The present T cell receptor (beta chain) was sequenced within a study of CD8+CD57+ T cells in acquired aplastic anemia. This clonotype showed up just a few times. CDR3 and TCR beta VDJ profiling relied on a genomic DNA template. TCRdb passed the reads through MiXCR, listing each CDR3 protein once. The sample lists about 130,000 distinct CDR3 sequences; over 45% were seen once. The CDR3 sequence is 13 residues long. The V end was cut by 3 bases, the J end by 6 bases, with 8 bases between. The germline CDR1 and CDR2 sequences are KGHDR and SFDVKD. The sample consisted of sorted CD4+, CD8+, or CD8+CD57+ T cells (not recorded which) from PBMCs. This receptor was identified in a human donor in good health, serving as a control. This rearrangement joins TRBV24-1 to TRBJ1-5; the D is unclear. DNA of the CDR3: TGTGCCACCAGTGATCGGGGAACTCAGCCCCAGCATTTT. Translation: CATSDRGTQPQHF.